The rows below give T cell receptor beta chains drawn from one sample of a study of CD8+ T cells in alopecia areata. Clones were read by immunoSEQ multiplex PCR, and TCRdb kept only the in-frame ones, dropping some. The repertoire holds about 150,000 clones, with 45% to 60% as singletons. The sequencing sample was made of CD4+ T cells sorted from blood. The receptors were gathered from a human donor with alopecia areata. Both conserved end residues are part of each CDR3. The order of the fields is clone size, V gene, J gene, D gene, CDR3 protein, CDR3 DNA. The D gene is left open where the match is weak. The size field is filled for only some rows; it gives once, few, many or a size class.

-,TRBV29-1,TRBJ1-1,TRBD1,CSVGTGTEAFF,TGCAGCGTCGGGACAGGGACTGAAGCTTTCTTT
-,TRBV9,TRBJ1-2,-,CASSATGSNYGYTF,TGTGCCAGCAGCGCGACAGGCTCTAACTATGGCTACACCTTC
-,TRBV29-1,TRBJ1-2,-,CSAGRHSYNYGYTF,TGCAGCGCTGGCCGACATTCTTACAACTATGGCTACACCTTC
few,TRBV29-1,TRBJ2-1,-,CSVQLGVANEQFF,TGCAGCGTTCAACTCGGGGTGGCGAATGAGCAGTTCTTC
-,TRBV18,TRBJ1-3,-,CASSPDSGNTIYF,TGTGCCAGCTCACCGGACAGTGGAAACACCATATATTTT
-,TRBV29-1,TRBJ1-1,-,CSHLRRTTEAFF,TGCAGCCATTTAAGACGGACCACTGAAGCTTTCTTT
-,TRBV20-1,TRBJ2-7,-,CSARPYEQYF,TGCAGTGCCAGACCCTACGAGCAGTACTTC
-,TRBV21-1,TRBJ2-4,-,CASRQPRRNIQYF,TGTGCCAGCCGTCAACCGAGAAGAAACATTCAGTACTTC
few,TRBV2,TRBJ1-2,-,CASLRDKANYGYTF,TGTGCCAGCCTGAGGGACAAAGCTAACTATGGCTACACCTTC
-,TRBV15,TRBJ1-5,TRBD1,CATTDDTRGRGSNQPQHF,TGTGCCACCACAGACGATACCAGGGGGCGAGGGAGCAATCAGCCCCAGCATTTT
-,TRBV7-2,TRBJ2-4,-,CASSLGSWRGVAKNIQYF,TGTGCCAGCAGCTTAGGATCGTGGAGGGGGGTAGCCAAAAACATTCAGTACTTC
few,TRBV7-9,TRBJ2-5,-,CATQIGAQETQYF,TGTGCCACCCAAATCGGGGCGCAAGAGACCCAGTACTTC
-,TRBV7-6,TRBJ2-3,-,CASSLASFGLLQYF,TGTGCCAGCAGCTTAGCATCGTTCGGACTCCTGCAGTATTTT
few,TRBV9,TRBJ2-7,-,CASSYREIYF,TGTGCCAGCAGCTACCGTGAGATCTACTTC
few,TRBV2,TRBJ2-6,TRBD2,CASSPTGGAGANVLTF,TGTGCCAGCAGCCCCACGGGAGGCGCTGGGGCCAACGTCCTGACTTTC
-,TRBV6-5,TRBJ1-1,-,CASSYLGTEAFF,TGTGCCAGCAGTTACTTAGGAACCGAAGCTTTCTTT
-,TRBV5-1,TRBJ2-1,-,CASSLRLVSYNEQFF,TGCGCCAGCAGCTTGAGGTTAGTGTCCTACAATGAGCAGTTCTTC
-,TRBV2,TRBJ2-2,TRBD2,CASKGLAGLNTGELFF,TGTGCCAGCAAGGGACTAGCGGGCCTGAACACCGGGGAGCTGTTTTTT
-,TRBV30,TRBJ1-1,TRBD1,CAGITGAAEAFF,TGTGCCGGGATCACAGGGGCCGCTGAAGCTTTCTTT
-,TRBV30,TRBJ1-1,-,CAWSGGTLGTEAFF,TGTGCCTGGAGTGGAGGAACTTTGGGCACTGAAGCTTTCTTT
few,TRBV7-9,TRBJ2-7,-,CASSFAYEQYF,TGTGCCAGCAGCTTTGCTTACGAGCAGTACTTC
-,TRBV5-1,TRBJ2-5,-,CASSLEGGRETQYF,TGCGCCAGCAGCTTGGAGGGAGGCCGAGAGACCCAGTACTTC
-,TRBV5-1,TRBJ2-7,TRBD2,CASSLGAGGPSEQYF,TGCGCCAGCAGCTTGGGAGCGGGAGGGCCCAGCGAGCAGTACTTC
-,TRBV5-1,TRBJ2-5,-,CASSLGKETQYF,TGCGCCAGCAGCTTGGGTAAAGAGACCCAGTACTTC
few,TRBV9,TRBJ2-5,-,CASSVGLQVQETQYF,TGTGCCAGCAGCGTAGGGTTACAGGTCCAAGAGACCCAGTACTTC
few,TRBV5-4,TRBJ1-4,-,CASSLEPYEKLFF,TGTGCCAGCAGCTTGGAACCTTATGAAAAACTGTTTTTT
-,TRBV10-3,TRBJ2-7,-,CAIAGTEAYEQYF,TGTGCCATCGCCGGGACGGAAGCCTACGAGCAGTACTTC
-,TRBV7-9,TRBJ2-3,-,CASSSRGPDTQYF,TGTGCCAGCAGCTCCAGGGGCCCAGATACGCAGTATTTT
-,TRBV20-1,TRBJ2-5,-,CSASLETQYF,TGCAGTGCTAGCCTTGAGACCCAGTACTTC
-,TRBV30,TRBJ2-7,TRBD1,CAWTPRWTGGSEQYF,TGTGCCTGGACCCCACGGTGGACAGGGGGTTCCGAGCAGTACTTC
-,TRBV11-2,TRBJ2-4,-,CASSQTNRVWYF,TGTGCCAGCAGCCAGACAAACAGGGTTTGGTACTTC
-,TRBV6-1,TRBJ1-1,-,CASSDYEETEAFF,TGTGCCAGCAGTGATTACGAGGAAACTGAAGCTTTCTTT
few,TRBV29-1,TRBJ2-5,-,CSVEATRLGTQYF,TGCAGCGTTGAGGCCACCCGGTTGGGGACCCAGTACTTC
-,TRBV15,TRBJ1-5,TRBD1,CATSSRTGVAPQHF,TGTGCCACCAGCAGCAGGACAGGGGTTGCGCCCCAGCATTTT
-,TRBV6-1,TRBJ2-7,-,CATALGWTYEQYF,TGTGCCACCGCGCTAGGGTGGACCTACGAGCAGTACTTC
-,TRBV27,TRBJ2-7,TRBD2,CASKGLAGAQEQYF,TGTGCCAGCAAGGGGCTAGCGGGAGCGCAGGAGCAGTACTTC
-,TRBV5-4,TRBJ2-3,-,CASSLSRISTDTQYF,TGTGCCAGCAGCTTGTCGAGGATAAGCACAGATACGCAGTATTTT
few,TRBV30,TRBJ2-1,-,CAWSVSPAQVQQFF,TGTGCCTGGAGTGTTTCCCCGGCCCAGGTGCAGCAGTTCTTC
few,TRBV2,TRBJ1-2,TRBD1,CASSDRGLGGYTF,TGTGCCAGCAGTGACAGGGGGCTCGGCGGCTACACCTTC
-,TRBV23-1,TRBJ1-1,-,CASSQSAGTNTEAFF,TGCGCCAGCAGTCAATCGGCAGGGACGAACACTGAAGCTTTCTTT
few,TRBV29-1,TRBJ2-7,-,CSVRDTSYEQYF,TGCAGCGTTAGAGACACCTCCTACGAGCAGTACTTC
-,TRBV29-1,TRBJ1-2,-,CSVRTVPGYTF,TGCAGCGTCCGGACAGTTCCTGGCTACACCTTC
-,TRBV18,TRBJ2-3,-,CASSPGLTLPDTQYF,TGTGCCAGCTCACCGGGACTTACGCTCCCAGATACGCAGTATTTT
few,TRBV10-3,TRBJ2-2,-,CAISGWSPNTGELFF,TGTGCCATCAGTGGGTGGTCGCCGAACACCGGGGAGCTGTTTTTT
-,TRBV29-1,TRBJ2-1,-,CSVVAYNEQFF,TGCAGCGTTGTGGCTTACAATGAGCAGTTCTTC
-,TRBV29-1,TRBJ2-1,TRBD2,CSVGGTSGRAFEQFF,TGCAGCGTTGGAGGGACTAGCGGGAGGGCCTTTGAGCAGTTCTTC
-,TRBV5-1,TRBJ2-1,TRBD2,CASSFSGSTGNEQFF,TGCGCCAGCAGCTTTAGCGGGTCGACGGGGAATGAGCAGTTCTTC
-,TRBV28,TRBJ2-7,-,CASSLAGQWNF,TGTGCCAGCAGTTTAGCGGGACAGTGGAACTTC